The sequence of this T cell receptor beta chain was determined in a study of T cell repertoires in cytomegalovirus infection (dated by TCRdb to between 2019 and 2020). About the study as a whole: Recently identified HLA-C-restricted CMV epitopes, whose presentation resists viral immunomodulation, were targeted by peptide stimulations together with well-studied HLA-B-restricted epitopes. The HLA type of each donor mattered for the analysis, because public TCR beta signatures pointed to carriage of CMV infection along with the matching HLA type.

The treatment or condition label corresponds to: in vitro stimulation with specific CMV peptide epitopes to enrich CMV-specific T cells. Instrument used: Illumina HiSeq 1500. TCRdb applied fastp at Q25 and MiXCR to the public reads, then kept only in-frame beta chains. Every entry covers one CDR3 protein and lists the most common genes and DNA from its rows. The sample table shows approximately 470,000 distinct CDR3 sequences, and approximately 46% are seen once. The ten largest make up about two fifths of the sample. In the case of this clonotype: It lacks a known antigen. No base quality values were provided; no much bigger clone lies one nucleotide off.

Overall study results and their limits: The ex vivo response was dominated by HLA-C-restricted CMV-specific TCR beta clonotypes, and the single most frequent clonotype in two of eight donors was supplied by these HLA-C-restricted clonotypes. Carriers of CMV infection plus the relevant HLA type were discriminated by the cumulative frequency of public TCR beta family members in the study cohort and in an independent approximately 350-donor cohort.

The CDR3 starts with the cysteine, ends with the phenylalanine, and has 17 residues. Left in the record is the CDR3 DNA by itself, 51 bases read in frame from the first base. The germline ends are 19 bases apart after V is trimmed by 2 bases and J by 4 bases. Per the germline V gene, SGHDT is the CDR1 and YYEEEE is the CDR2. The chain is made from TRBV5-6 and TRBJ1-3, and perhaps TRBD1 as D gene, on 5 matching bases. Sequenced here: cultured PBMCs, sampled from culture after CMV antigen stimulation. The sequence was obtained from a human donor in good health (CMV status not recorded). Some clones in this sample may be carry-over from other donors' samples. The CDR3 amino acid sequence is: CASSFYPDTRDGNTIYF. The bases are TGTGCCAGCAGCTTTTACCCGGACACTCGCGACGGAAACACCATATATTTT.